The TCR beta chain under discussion was sequenced for a study of STAT5B mutations in CD4+ large granular lymphocyte leukemia. The study, taken as a whole, reports: Patient CD4-sorted repertoires looked more clonal than healthy CD4+ repertoires, even without putative leukemic clones. Main leukemic clonotypes were patient-specific, but around 25% appeared at low frequency elsewhere. Without HLA matching, higher CD4+ than CD8+ T-LGLL clonality could reflect small sample size.

As regards this clone: The antigen is not known.

This was a survey-level run. Sequencing was performed with immunoSEQ multiplex PCR; in TCRdb, only in-frame clones are kept and a portion is missing. The table records over 20,000 clones, 81% of them present only once. Sequences were obtained from CD4+ T cells from blood buffy coats. This clonotype was obtained from a human donor in good health.

This chain's CDR3 is CASSSLQGATDTQYF. DNA of the CDR3: TGTGCCAGTAGTAGCTTACAGGGCGCCACAGATACGCAGTATTTT. The rearrangement links TRBV19 to TRBJ2-3; tentatively, D is TRBD1 (6 bases). Germline lookup yields CDR1 LNHDA and CDR2 SQIVND (reference sequence). V gave up 4 bases and J gave up 2 bases, with 13 bases separating them. The CDR3 covers 15 residues.